These T cell receptor beta chains were read from a single sample in a study of cytotoxic CD8 clonotypes in ibrutinib-treated CLL. Only in-frame clones appear in the TCRdb table, and some are missing; sequencing was by immunoSEQ multiplex PCR. This sample carries tens of thousands of clones, about 64% of them seen once, and the ten largest clones take roughly 6%. The material sequenced was PBMCs, taken after 12 months of ibrutinib treatment. These receptors were taken from a human donor with chronic lymphocytic leukemia. The CDR3 runs from the conserved cysteine through the conserved F or W. The order of the fields is D gene, V gene, clone size, J gene, CDR3 DNA, CDR3 protein. D genes are given only for firm matches. Clone size is given for some rows only: seen once, a few or many times, or a class if the clone is expanded.

d_call: TRBD1
v_call: TRBV5-1
clone_size: once
j_call: TRBJ1-1
cdr3_nt: TGCGCCAGCAGCAGGAGACAGGGGGCGACGAACACTGAAGCTTTCTTT
cdr3_aa: CASSRRQGATNTEAFF

d_call: -
v_call: TRBV9
clone_size: once
j_call: TRBJ1-6
cdr3_nt: TGTGCCAGCAGCGTAGGCGGGGGGAGCTCCTATAATTCACCCCTCCACTTT
cdr3_aa: CASSVGGGSSYNSPLHF

d_call: -
v_call: TRBV9
clone_size: few
j_call: TRBJ1-2
cdr3_nt: TGTGCCAGCAGCCCCGGAGGGGACACCTATGGCTACACCTTC
cdr3_aa: CASSPGGDTYGYTF

d_call: -
v_call: TRBV2
clone_size: few
j_call: TRBJ1-2
cdr3_nt: TGTGCCAGCAGTGAACAGTCAGGGGAGTTCTATGGCTACACCTTC
cdr3_aa: CASSEQSGEFYGYTF

d_call: TRBD1
v_call: TRBV7-2
clone_size: -
j_call: TRBJ1-5
cdr3_nt: TGTGCCAGCAGCTTAGGGGGCAGGGGGAACAATCAGCCCCAGCATTTT
cdr3_aa: CASSLGGRGNNQPQHF

d_call: TRBD1
v_call: TRBV19
clone_size: -
j_call: TRBJ1-6
cdr3_nt: TGTGCCAGTAGTATAGGTGACAGGGTGATCGGTTCACCCCTCCACTTT
cdr3_aa: CASSIGDRVIGSPLHF

d_call: -
v_call: TRBV11-3
clone_size: -
j_call: TRBJ2-1
cdr3_nt: TGTGCCAGCAGCTTATCCTTGGCAGGTTACAATGAGCAGTTCTTC
cdr3_aa: CASSLSLAGYNEQFF

d_call: -
v_call: TRBV9
clone_size: -
j_call: TRBJ2-6
cdr3_nt: TGTGCCAGCAGCCCGCGGGCCTCACCTGGGGCCAACGTCCTGACTTTC
cdr3_aa: CASSPRASPGANVLTF

d_call: -
v_call: TRBV9
clone_size: -
j_call: TRBJ2-5
cdr3_nt: TGTGCCAGCAGCGTACAGGGTGGGGAGACCCAGTACTTC
cdr3_aa: CASSVQGGETQYF

d_call: TRBD2
v_call: TRBV4-1
clone_size: -
j_call: TRBJ2-3
cdr3_nt: TGCGCCAGCAGCCAAGAAGGACTAGCGGCAGATACGCAGTATTTT
cdr3_aa: CASSQEGLAADTQYF

d_call: TRBD2
v_call: TRBV29-1
clone_size: -
j_call: TRBJ2-3
cdr3_nt: TGCAGCGTTGGGACTAGCGTTGGCACAGATACGCAGTATTTT
cdr3_aa: CSVGTSVGTDTQYF

d_call: -
v_call: TRBV4-3
clone_size: -
j_call: TRBJ1-1
cdr3_nt: TGCGCCAGCAGCCAAGATTTGGCCAGGGATACTGAAGCTTTCTTT
cdr3_aa: CASSQDLARDTEAFF

d_call: -
v_call: TRBV6-5
clone_size: -
j_call: TRBJ1-1
cdr3_nt: TGTGCCAGCAGTCGTACCTCAACCAGTACTGAAGCTTTCTTT
cdr3_aa: CASSRTSTSTEAFF

d_call: -
v_call: TRBV4-3
clone_size: -
j_call: TRBJ2-3
cdr3_nt: TGCGCCAGCAGCCTGAGAACTGACGATACGCAGTATTTT
cdr3_aa: CASSLRTDDTQYF

d_call: -
v_call: TRBV7-6
clone_size: -
j_call: TRBJ2-1
cdr3_nt: TGTGCCAGCAGCCTCAACAGAGGGTGGGGGAACTACAATGAGCAGTTCTTC
cdr3_aa: CASSLNRGWGNYNEQFF

d_call: -
v_call: TRBV6-1
clone_size: -
j_call: TRBJ1-2
cdr3_nt: TGTGCCAGCAGCCTAGACAGGCCAACTAACTATGGCTACACCTTC
cdr3_aa: CASSLDRPTNYGYTF

d_call: -
v_call: TRBV5-4
clone_size: -
j_call: TRBJ1-2
cdr3_nt: TGTGCCAGCAGCGGACTCGTGGGGGGCTACTATGGCTACACCTTC
cdr3_aa: CASSGLVGGYYGYTF

d_call: -
v_call: TRBV30
clone_size: -
j_call: TRBJ2-7
cdr3_nt: TGTGCCTGGAGTGTTATGGTCGAGCAGTACTTC
cdr3_aa: CAWSVMVEQYF

d_call: -
v_call: TRBV11-2
clone_size: -
j_call: TRBJ2-3
cdr3_nt: TGTGCCAGCAGCTCCCTATCTAGCACAGATACGCAGTATTTT
cdr3_aa: CASSSLSSTDTQYF

d_call: -
v_call: TRBV23-1
clone_size: few
j_call: TRBJ2-3
cdr3_nt: TGCGCCAGCAGTCAATCGAGTAGGGTACAGGCAGATACGCAGTATTTT
cdr3_aa: CASSQSSRVQADTQYF

d_call: -
v_call: TRBV2
clone_size: -
j_call: TRBJ2-7
cdr3_nt: TGTGCCAGCAGTGTATACGAGCAGTACTTC
cdr3_aa: CASSVYEQYF

d_call: -
v_call: TRBV6-1
clone_size: many
j_call: TRBJ2-7
cdr3_nt: TGTGCCAGCAGTGAAGGGCACGCCTACGAGCAGTACTTC
cdr3_aa: CASSEGHAYEQYF

d_call: TRBD1
v_call: TRBV2
clone_size: few
j_call: TRBJ1-4
cdr3_nt: TGTGCCAGGGGGGACAGGGTACGAGAAAAACTGTTTTTT
cdr3_aa: CARGDRVREKLFF

d_call: -
v_call: TRBV6-6
clone_size: -
j_call: TRBJ2-3
cdr3_nt: TGTGCCAGCAGTTACATGCTCTGGGATACGCAGTATTTT
cdr3_aa: CASSYMLWDTQYF

d_call: -
v_call: TRBV30
clone_size: -
j_call: TRBJ2-1
cdr3_nt: TGTGCCTGGAGTAGGGGGAACTCCTACAATGAGCAGTTCTTC
cdr3_aa: CAWSRGNSYNEQFF

d_call: -
v_call: TRBV6-5
clone_size: -
j_call: TRBJ1-2
cdr3_nt: TGTGCCAGCAGCCTTCAGGGTAACGGCTACACCTTC
cdr3_aa: CASSLQGNGYTF

d_call: TRBD2
v_call: TRBV10-2
clone_size: -
j_call: TRBJ2-1
cdr3_nt: TGCGCCAGCAGTGAAGAGCGGGGGGTTCTCTACAATGAGCAGTTCTTC
cdr3_aa: CASSEERGVLYNEQFF

d_call: -
v_call: TRBV7-6
clone_size: -
j_call: TRBJ1-5
cdr3_nt: TGTGCCAGCGGGTTACAGGGCAATCAGCCCCAGCATTTT
cdr3_aa: CASGLQGNQPQHF

d_call: TRBD1
v_call: TRBV9
clone_size: -
j_call: TRBJ2-7
cdr3_nt: TGTGCCAGCAGCGCTCGGACAGGGTCCTACGAGCAGTACTTC
cdr3_aa: CASSARTGSYEQYF

d_call: TRBD1
v_call: TRBV6-1
clone_size: -
j_call: TRBJ2-2
cdr3_nt: TGTGCCAGCAGTGGGCAGGGGGTAACCGGGGAGCTGTTTTTT
cdr3_aa: CASSGQGVTGELFF

d_call: TRBD2
v_call: TRBV7-2
clone_size: -
j_call: TRBJ2-7
cdr3_nt: TGTGCCAGCAGCTTAGTAGCGGGGGGGCTAAGGGACGAGCAGTACTTC
cdr3_aa: CASSLVAGGLRDEQYF

d_call: -
v_call: TRBV30
clone_size: few
j_call: TRBJ1-1
cdr3_nt: TGTGCCTGGAGGACGAACACTGAAGCTTTCTTT
cdr3_aa: CAWRTNTEAFF

d_call: -
v_call: TRBV10-1
clone_size: -
j_call: TRBJ1-4
cdr3_nt: TGCGCCAGCAGCCCCCTGTGGGAAAAACTGTTTTTT
cdr3_aa: CASSPLWEKLFF

d_call: -
v_call: TRBV6-1
clone_size: few
j_call: TRBJ1-5
cdr3_nt: TGTGCCAGCATATCAGGGAGATATAGCAATCAGCCCCAGCATTTT
cdr3_aa: CASISGRYSNQPQHF

d_call: -
v_call: TRBV11-3
clone_size: once
j_call: TRBJ2-3
cdr3_nt: TGTGCCAGCAGCTTAGAGGGGGCGCGGACGCAGTATTTT
cdr3_aa: CASSLEGARTQYF

d_call: -
v_call: TRBV7-2
clone_size: -
j_call: TRBJ2-2
cdr3_nt: TGTGCCAGCAGCTCCACAGACACCGGGGAGCTGTTTTTT
cdr3_aa: CASSSTDTGELFF

d_call: -
v_call: TRBV11-3
clone_size: -
j_call: TRBJ2-2
cdr3_nt: TGTGCCAGCAGCAACGGGCCGGTTGGAGGGACCGGGGAGCTGTTTTTT
cdr3_aa: CASSNGPVGGTGELFF

d_call: -
v_call: TRBV11-2
clone_size: -
j_call: TRBJ2-5
cdr3_nt: TGTGCCAGCAGCTCAGGAGGGGGGGTAAGGACCCAAGAGACCCAGTACTTC
cdr3_aa: CASSSGGGVRTQETQYF

d_call: -
v_call: TRBV30
clone_size: -
j_call: TRBJ1-5
cdr3_nt: TGTGCCTGGAGTTTAGGTTTCAATCAGCCCCAGCATTTT
cdr3_aa: CAWSLGFNQPQHF

d_call: TRBD1
v_call: TRBV23-1
clone_size: -
j_call: TRBJ2-7
cdr3_nt: TGCGCCAGCAGTGGGGACGGGACAGAATACGAGCAGTACTTC
cdr3_aa: CASSGDGTEYEQYF

d_call: -
v_call: TRBV10-3
clone_size: -
j_call: TRBJ1-6
cdr3_nt: TGTGCCATCAGTGACTCGAGGCCGGAGAGAAATTCACCCCTCCACTTT
cdr3_aa: CAISDSRPERNSPLHF

d_call: TRBD2
v_call: TRBV29-1
clone_size: -
j_call: TRBJ2-3
cdr3_nt: TGCAGCGTTGGACTAGCGGGGTTTAGCACAGATACGCAGTATTTT
cdr3_aa: CSVGLAGFSTDTQYF

d_call: TRBD1
v_call: TRBV19
clone_size: many
j_call: TRBJ1-1
cdr3_nt: TGTGCCAGTAGTAGCTGGGACAGCAACACTGAAGCTTTCTTT
cdr3_aa: CASSSWDSNTEAFF

d_call: -
v_call: TRBV27
clone_size: -
j_call: TRBJ2-3
cdr3_nt: TGTGCCAGCAGTTTATCGTCCGGGGCGCGAGGGGCTACAGATACGCAGTATTTT
cdr3_aa: CASSLSSGARGATDTQYF

d_call: -
v_call: TRBV5-6
clone_size: -
j_call: TRBJ2-7
cdr3_nt: TGTGCCAGCAGCTGGGGCTCCGAGCAGTACTTC
cdr3_aa: CASSWGSEQYF

d_call: -
v_call: TRBV5-4
clone_size: -
j_call: TRBJ1-5
cdr3_nt: TGTGCCAGCAGCTTGGATCCGGATCAGCCCCAGCATTTT
cdr3_aa: CASSLDPDQPQHF

d_call: -
v_call: TRBV2
clone_size: -
j_call: TRBJ2-2
cdr3_nt: TGTGCCAGCACCTCAGAGAGGGGCACCGGGGAGCTGTTTTTT
cdr3_aa: CASTSERGTGELFF

d_call: -
v_call: TRBV10-3
clone_size: -
j_call: TRBJ1-6
cdr3_nt: TGTGCCATCAGTGAAGAGGGGGTGAACAATTCACCCCTCCACTTT
cdr3_aa: CAISEEGVNNSPLHF

d_call: -
v_call: TRBV11-2
clone_size: few
j_call: TRBJ1-6
cdr3_nt: TGTGCCAGCAGCGGGGGGCTCTATTCACCCCTCCACTTT
cdr3_aa: CASSGGLYSPLHF

d_call: -
v_call: TRBV10-1
clone_size: -
j_call: TRBJ2-7
cdr3_nt: TGCGCCAGCAGTGGGGTATTAGGGACGGCCTACGAGCAGTACTTC
cdr3_aa: CASSGVLGTAYEQYF

d_call: -
v_call: TRBV18
clone_size: -
j_call: TRBJ2-1
cdr3_nt: TGTGCCAGCTCTCTTAAGACTTACAATGAGCAGTTCTTC
cdr3_aa: CASSLKTYNEQFF

d_call: -
v_call: TRBV27
clone_size: -
j_call: TRBJ1-2
cdr3_nt: TGTGCCAGCAGCCCAGACGGACGCTATGGCTACACCTTC
cdr3_aa: CASSPDGRYGYTF

d_call: TRBD1
v_call: TRBV6-1
clone_size: -
j_call: TRBJ1-1
cdr3_nt: TGTGCCAGCAGTGACACCGGGGACAGGGGAAATGCTTTCTTT
cdr3_aa: CASSDTGDRGNAFF

d_call: TRBD2
v_call: TRBV5-1
clone_size: -
j_call: TRBJ2-3
cdr3_nt: TGCGCCAGCAGCCCCGGACTAGCTCATGCAGATACGCAGTATTTT
cdr3_aa: CASSPGLAHADTQYF

d_call: TRBD1
v_call: TRBV19
clone_size: -
j_call: TRBJ2-2
cdr3_nt: TGTGCCAGTAGTATATTATGGGACAGGGGTGTTTCCGGGGAGCTGTTTTTT
cdr3_aa: CASSILWDRGVSGELFF